These T cell receptor beta chains were read from a single sample in a study of T cell changes during pregnancy in multiple sclerosis. Profiled with immunoSEQ multiplex PCR; TCRdb holds only in-frame clones, not every one. The table has around 19,000 clones, over 75% seen once; the top ten hold roughly 12%. Sequencing used CD8+ T cells from peripheral blood mononuclear cells, obtained after pregnancy. The receptors come from a female donor in good health, enrolled as a control in a pregnancy study. Each CDR3 is given with its conserved first and last residue. D genes are given only for firm matches. Some rows have no size entry. The others give once, few or many, or a class for an expanded clone.

CDR3 DNA: TGTGCCAGCAGCTTGAACAGTGGCTACGAGCAGTACTTC; CDR3 protein: CASSLNSGYEQYF; D gene: -; J gene: TRBJ2-7; V gene: TRBV9; clone size: -
CDR3 DNA: TGTGCCAGCAGCCCAGCGGGGGGCGACTCCTACAATGAGCAGTTCTTC; CDR3 protein: CASSPAGGDSYNEQFF; D gene: TRBD2; J gene: TRBJ2-1; V gene: TRBV7-3; clone size: -
CDR3 DNA: TGTGCCAGCAGTTTCGGATACAGGTTTAATGAAAAACTGTTTTTT; CDR3 protein: CASSFGYRFNEKLFF; D gene: -; J gene: TRBJ1-4; V gene: TRBV11-2; clone size: -
CDR3 DNA: TGTGCCAGCAGTTACACGTCGTCCCTGGCCTCCTACGAGCAGTACTTC; CDR3 protein: CASSYTSSLASYEQYF; D gene: -; J gene: TRBJ2-7; V gene: TRBV6-6; clone size: -
CDR3 DNA: TGTGCCAGCAGTTTAACTAGCGGGAGCATCCAAGAGACCCAGTACTTC; CDR3 protein: CASSLTSGSIQETQYF; D gene: TRBD2; J gene: TRBJ2-5; V gene: TRBV28; clone size: -
CDR3 DNA: TGTGCCAGCAGCCAAGATAGGGGGACAGGGGGCTACGAGCAGTACTTC; CDR3 protein: CASSQDRGTGGYEQYF; D gene: TRBD1; J gene: TRBJ2-7; V gene: TRBV4-2; clone size: medium-sized
CDR3 DNA: TGTGCCAGCAGTTCGGCGACAGGCGCCTACGAGCAGTACTTC; CDR3 protein: CASSSATGAYEQYF; D gene: -; J gene: TRBJ2-7; V gene: TRBV6-5; clone size: -
CDR3 DNA: TGCGCCAGCAGATCAGGGTCTGGAAACACCATATATTTT; CDR3 protein: CASRSGSGNTIYF; D gene: -; J gene: TRBJ1-3; V gene: TRBV10-2; clone size: -
CDR3 DNA: TGTGCCAGCAGCTTAGACCACCCGACTAGCGGGGCTTCCTACGAGCAGTACTTC; CDR3 protein: CASSLDHPTSGASYEQYF; D gene: TRBD2; J gene: TRBJ2-7; V gene: TRBV13; clone size: -
CDR3 DNA: TGTGCCAGCAGTTTAGGACAGAATTACGAGCAGTACTTC; CDR3 protein: CASSLGQNYEQYF; D gene: -; J gene: TRBJ2-7; V gene: TRBV27; clone size: -